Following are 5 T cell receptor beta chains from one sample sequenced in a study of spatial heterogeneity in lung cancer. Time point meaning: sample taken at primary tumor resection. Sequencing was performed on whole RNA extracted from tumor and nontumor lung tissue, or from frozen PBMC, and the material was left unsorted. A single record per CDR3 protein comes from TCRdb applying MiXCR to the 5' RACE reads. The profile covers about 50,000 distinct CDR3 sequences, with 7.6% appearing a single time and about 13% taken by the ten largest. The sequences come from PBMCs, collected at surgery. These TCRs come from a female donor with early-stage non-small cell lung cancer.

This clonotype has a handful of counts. The CDR3 DNA sequence: TGTGCCATCAGTGAATCCCTCGGGCCAGAGCAGAAGCCCCAGCATTTT. Its protein is CAISESLGPEQKPQHF. The V call is TRBV10-3, the J call TRBJ1-5; the D is unclear. Trimming stripped 3 bases from V and 8 bases from J, with 20 bases between. The CDR3 is 16 amino acids. CDR1 and CDR2 from the germline V gene are ENHRY and SYGVKD.

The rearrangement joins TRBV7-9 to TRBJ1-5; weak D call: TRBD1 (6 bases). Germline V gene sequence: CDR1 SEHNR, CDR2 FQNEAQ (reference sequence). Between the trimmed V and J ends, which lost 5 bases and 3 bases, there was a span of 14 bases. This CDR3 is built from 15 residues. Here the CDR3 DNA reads TGTGCCAGCAGCCCCCCCGGACAGTTCAATCAGCCCCAGCATTTT. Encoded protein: CASSPPGQFNQPQHF. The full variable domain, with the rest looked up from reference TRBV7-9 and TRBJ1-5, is DTGVSQNPRHKITKRGQNVTFRCDPISEHNRLYWYRQTLGQGPEFLTYFQNEAQLEKSRLLSDRFSAERPKGSFSTLEIQRTEQGDSAMYLCASSPPGQFNQPQHFGDGTRLSIL.

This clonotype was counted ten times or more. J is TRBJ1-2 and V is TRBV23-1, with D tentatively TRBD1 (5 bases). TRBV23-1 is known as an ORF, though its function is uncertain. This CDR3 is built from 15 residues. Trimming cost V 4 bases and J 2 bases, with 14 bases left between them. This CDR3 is CASSRKGRPNYGYTF. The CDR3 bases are TGCGCCAGCAGTCGGAAGGGACGGCCGAACTATGGCTACACCTTC.

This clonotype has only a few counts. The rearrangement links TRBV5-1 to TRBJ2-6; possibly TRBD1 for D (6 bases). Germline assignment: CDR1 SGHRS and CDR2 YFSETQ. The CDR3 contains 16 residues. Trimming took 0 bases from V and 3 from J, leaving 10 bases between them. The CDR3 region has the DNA TGCGCCAGCAGCTTGGAATCAGGGGTTGGGGCCAACGTCCTGACTTTC. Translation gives CASSLESGVGANVLTF.

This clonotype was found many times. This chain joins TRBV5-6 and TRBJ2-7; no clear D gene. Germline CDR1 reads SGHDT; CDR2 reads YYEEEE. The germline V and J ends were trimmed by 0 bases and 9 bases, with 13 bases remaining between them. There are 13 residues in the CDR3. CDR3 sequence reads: CASSLGRPAAQYF. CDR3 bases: TGTGCCAGCAGCTTGGGCCGCCCGGCTGCGCAGTACTTC.